This section outlines one TCR beta chain sequence together with its context. Which antigen it targets is not known. An end of the junction differs from the germline gene, which may be a read error. From cysteine to phenylalanine, the CDR3 is 16 amino acids long. The only DNA kept is the CDR3, 48 bases in frame from the first base. Taken from the germline V gene (reference sequence), the CDR1 and CDR2 loops are SSHAT and FNYEAQ. This sample is part of a study of regulatory T cells in long-lasting Graves disease (dated by TCRdb to the early 2020s). Regarding the research as a whole: Newly diagnosed Graves' disease patients had taken antithyroid drugs for less than 3 months. Peripheral blood TCR sequencing and RNA sequencing compared persistent Graves' disease patients with newly diagnosed Graves' disease patients. The study took place in China and was registered as a clinical trial. A total of 35 or so samples were covered by TCR sequencing, comprising some 13 persistent and around 20 newly diagnosed Graves' disease patients.

The time point label for this specimen denotes: newly diagnosed GD, antithyroid drugs for less than 3 months. RNA was extracted from PBMCs in TRIzol for both TCR sequencing and RNA sequencing. The diagnosis of Graves' disease followed American Thyroid Association guidelines. Recruitment of patients was carried out at an endocrinology department in Xi'an, China. From each patient, around 9 milliliters of peripheral blood was collected into an EDTA anticoagulant tube. Ficoll Paque Plus density gradient separation was used to isolate PBMCs, and no further T cell sorting was performed. An Agilent 2100 Bioanalyzer and agarose gel were used to assess RNA quality, and a NanoDrop 2000 was used to measure RNA concentration. The method was multiplex PCR. Instrument on record: Illumina HiSeq 4000. CDR3 regions were amplified by Arm-PCR with iRepertoire HTBI primers to construct TCR beta libraries. Gel purification was performed on PCR products prior to sequencing. The authors processed their data as follows. Gene usage analysis of CDR3 amino acid clonotypes relied on the 60 or so TRBV and 15 or so TRBJ segments identified across samples. COPE and FqMerger were used to merge filtered high-quality paired reads into contigs. BLAST was used to align contigs to the IMGT TRBV, TRBD and TRBJ reference genes, and CDR3 was defined following IMGT. Highly expanded clones were defined as clonotypes with a frequency above 0.1%. Shannon entropy was used to measure repertoire diversity, and the Gini coefficient was used to measure V-J evenness. Public clonotypes were defined as clonotypes shared by more than one individual. TCRdb took the public reads, trimmed them with fastp at Q25, ran MiXCR for clone calling and kept in-frame beta chains. Rows with a matching CDR3 protein are joined into one entry that keeps the most common DNA and genes. It is TCRdb's table, rather than the study itself, that gives the V and J calls and clone size. The sample table lists 350,000 to 500,000 distinct CDR3 sequences, roughly 15% of them with a count of one. The ten largest clones take up 23% of the sample.

What the authors observed across the whole study: TRBV28, TRBJ1-2 and TRBJ2-5 were preferentially used in persistent disease, while TRBV20-1 and TRBJ2-1 were favored in newly diagnosed disease. The authors noted that the small sample size was a limitation that may lower accuracy. Sequencing and analysis were limited to the TCR beta chain. A larger number of public clonotypes was shared among persistent patients (approximately 3,000) than among newly diagnosed patients (approximately 930). Because the primary lesion, thyroid tissue, could not be accessed, the study looked at peripheral blood alone. Lower TCR Shannon entropy and fewer highly expanded clones were observed in persistent Graves' disease patients than in newly diagnosed patients, which suggested clonal expansion.

These data also formed part of another study, on T cells in Graves' hyperthyroidism and ophthalmopathy. As the second publication notes: Graves' hyperthyroidism was defined as stable when no progression to ophthalmopathy occurred over 18 months of follow-up. Hyperthyroidism patients were newly diagnosed, had a disease duration of under 2 months, and were aged 18 to 65 years. Any patient with an uncontrolled infection, another autoimmune disease, pregnancy or lactation was excluded. Diagnoses were based on clinical symptoms, serum thyroxine and TRAb, thyroid ultrasound and orbital computed tomography. A first-round RT-PCR of the TCR CDR3 used the HTBI primer set with the Qiagen OneStep RT-PCR kit. Blood samples also contained most of the expanded thyroid clonotypes (frequency above 0.001), which suggests that blood repertoires may reflect thyroid immune responses. In cross-validation, a model built on a 13 V-J signature told ophthalmopathy apart from stable hyperthyroidism with 87.88% sensitivity and about 81% specificity, and in testing the same model reached 80%/75%. In validation, the model predicted progression to ophthalmopathy a median of approximately 6.6 months before onset, with approximately 68% sensitivity and nearly 75% specificity. To identify TCR V-J signatures that set the groups apart, the researchers used a discovery cohort of 90 to 100 patients, made up of under 50 with Graves' ophthalmopathy and about 55 with stable Graves' hyperthyroidism. An independent validation cohort of around 20 hyperthyroidism patients and about 15 patients who later progressed to ophthalmopathy tested prospective prediction of ophthalmopathy. The roughly 91 discovery patients were randomly divided into training and test sets at a 7:3 ratio. Thyroid tissue and blood T-cell repertoires from six Graves' hyperthyroidism patients were also compared in the study. Following sampling, methimazole starting at 30 mg daily was given to hyperthyroidism patients, and high-dose intravenous methylprednisolone was given to ophthalmopathy patients. Libraries were constructed in a second round of multiplex PCR, after which size selection and purification were carried out. The libraries were sequenced on an Illumina HiSeq2000 using paired-end 100 bp reads. SOAPnuke was used to process the raw data, throwing out any read that contained adapters or uncalled bases, had a mean Phred below 15, or lacked an exact constant-primer or identifier match. High-quality paired reads were merged with COPE v1.2.5, and unique nucleotide sequences were defined as clonotypes. MiTCR v1.1 was used to align the clonotypes against IMGT TRBV, TRBD and TRBJ reference segments. Only V-J combinations with frequency above 0.0001, covering about 99% of repertoires, were analysed. The TCS score was defined as the ratio of F50 (clonal expansion) to E x V (chaos), calculated using BLOSUM62-based TCRdist between CDR3 peptides within each V-J. Welch's t-statistics and random forest reduced roughly 540 V-J features to 13, which were used in a naive Bayes classifier (R e1071). No statistical method was used to set the sample size in advance, and investigators knew the group allocation. TCR Vbeta CDR3 sequencing of approximately 140 peripheral blood samples (about 45 ophthalmopathy, about 75 hyperthyroidism and approximately 17 progressor patients) is reported in the paper.

This material consisted of peripheral blood mononuclear cells (PBMCs), taken at new diagnosis, from a patient treated with antithyroid drugs. Recombination linked TRBV7-7 to TRBJ2-1, and TRBD2 matches 13 of the central bases. This receptor was taken from a young woman with Graves disease. Donor details come from another sample of the same person, matched by shared clones. The bases read TGTGCTAGCAGCTTAGGACTAGCGGGAGACCACAATGAGCAGTTCTTC. It translates as CASSLGLAGDHNEQFF.